These 23 T cell receptor beta chains were all obtained from the same sample, sequenced in a study of shared clonotypes between healthy human individuals. Data came from immunoSEQ multiplex PCR; TCRdb stores just in-frame clones and leaves some out. The sample has 600,000 to 700,000 clones; more than 70% are singletons. The material sequenced was memory CD4+ T cells sorted from blood. The sample's subset: CD45RA-negative fraction. The receptors were gathered from a woman under 40 in good health.

The genes are TRBV6-5 and TRBJ1-1, with D possibly TRBD1 on 5 matching bases. Per the germline V gene, CDR1 is MNHEY and CDR2 is SVGAGI. This CDR3 is 12 amino acids long. The ends were cut back, 6 bases at V and 11 bases at J, with 16 bases in the middle. The CDR3 protein is CASSYQGGTAFF. As DNA, the CDR3 is TGTGCCAGCAGCTACCAGGGAGGGACGGCTTTCTTT.

The sample holds one count of this clone. Distinct nucleotide sequences in the sample also encode this CDR3. The rearrangement joins TRBV5-1 to TRBJ2-1; a possible D gene is TRBD2 (5 bases). Germline V CDR1 and CDR2: SGHRS, YFSETQ. Between the trimmed V and J ends, which lost 1 base and 1 base, there was a span of 9 bases. The CDR3 has 15 amino acids. In DNA, the CDR3 is TGCGCCAGCAGCTTGTCAAGCGGATCCTACAATGAGCAGTTCTTC. Encoded protein: CASSLSSGSYNEQFF.

This clone was seen at least ten times. The chain carries TRBV29-1 and TRBJ2-3, with D hard to call. The length of the CDR3 is 13 residues. The germline V gene has CDR1 SQVTM and CDR2 ANQGSEA. V lost 7 bases to trimming and J lost 2 bases, with 13 bases between them. Here the CDR3 reads CSADISFTDTQYF. CDR3 nucleotides: TGCAGCGCTGACATTTCTTTCACAGATACGCAGTATTTT.

This clone was seen a single time. V usage is TRBV4-1 and J usage is TRBJ2-2, with D hard to call. The CDR3 spans 15 residues. CDR1 and CDR2 (germline): MGHRA, YSYEKL. With 0 bases removed from V and 5 bases from J, the gap between germline ends came to 10 bases. CDR3 nucleotide sequence: TGCGCCAGCAGCCAAGATCGCCAGGAAACCGGGGAGCTGTTTTTT. Encoded protein: CASSQDRQETGELFF.

This chain links TRBV11-3 with TRBJ2-1; D possibly corresponds to TRBD2 (6 bases). Looked up from germline, CDR1 is SGHNT and CDR2 is YENEEA. The CDR3 loop spans 15 amino acids. Trimming took 3 bases from V and 3 from J, leaving 12 bases between them. This chain's CDR3 is CASSFGQGLYNEQFF. CDR3 DNA: TGTGCCAGCAGCTTTGGCCAGGGACTCTACAATGAGCAGTTCTTC.

In this sample, this clone turned up a few times. The CDR3 nucleotides read TGCAGCGTTGCGGGACAGACTAATGAAAAACTGTTTTTT. The encoded protein is CSVAGQTNEKLFF. The chain couples TRBV29-1 to TRBJ1-4; 7 nucleotides match TRBD1. The CDR3 runs 13 residues. CDR1 SQVTM and CDR2 ANQGSEA come from the germline V gene. After removal of 4 bases from V and 2 bases from J, the junction contained 1 base not matched to a gene.

In this sample, this clone turned up a few times. The chain joins TRBV7-9 to TRBJ2-5, with 8 bases lining up with TRBD1. Germline loops: CDR1 SEHNR, CDR2 FQNEAQ (reference sequence). This CDR3 spans 15 amino acids. Trimming removed 4 bases from V and 7 bases from J; junction bases left unmatched: 11. This chain's CDR3 is CASSSWTGQVLTQYF. CDR3 nucleotides: TGTGCCAGCAGCTCCTGGACGGGACAGGTCCTGACCCAGTACTTC.

The chain links TRBV28 to TRBJ1-4, with 7 bases lining up with TRBD1. J gave up 6 bases and V 6 bases, and 7 bases lay outside the gene matches. The CDR3 runs to 14 residues. CDR1 MDHEN and CDR2 SYDVKM come from the germline V gene. Here the CDR3 reads CASRMTGKYEKLFF. Here the CDR3 DNA reads TGTGCCAGCAGAATGACAGGGAAGTATGAAAAACTGTTTTTT.

The V gene is TRBV14, the J gene TRBJ1-3; D is unclear. Germline assignment: CDR1 SGHDN and CDR2 FVKESK. V lost 5 bases to trimming and J lost 0 bases, with 11 bases between them. The CDR3 has 15 amino acids. The CDR3 loop is CASSEGYYSGNTIYF. The CDR3 DNA sequence: TGTGCCAGCAGCGAAGGGTATTACTCTGGAAACACCATATATTTT. The full variable domain, in which reference TRBV14 and TRBJ1-3 provide the parts outside the CDR3, is EAGVTQFPSHSVIEKGQTVTLRCDPISGHDNLYWYRRVMGKEIKFLLHFVKESKQDESGMPNNRFLAERTGGTYSTLKVQPAELEDSGVYFCASSEGYYSGNTIYFGEGSWLTVV.

This clone was observed a few times. The V and J genes are TRBV5-6 and TRBJ2-5; no clear D. The CDR3 runs to 13 residues. Trimming shortened V by 7 bases and J by 2 bases, and 12 bases separated the two germline ends. The V gene's germline CDR1 is SGHDT and CDR2 YYEEEE. The CDR3 DNA is TGTGCCAGCGCCAAAGCCTCTCAAGAGACCCAGTACTTC. This encodes CASAKASQETQYF.

The chain couples TRBV5-8 to TRBJ2-7, with 14 bases lining up with TRBD2. The CDR3 is 16 amino acids. Germline V lookup: CDR1 SGHTS, CDR2 YDEGEE. With V trimmed by 5 bases and J by 6 bases, 10 bases remained unmatched. The CDR3 nucleotides read TGTGCCAGCAGGGGGACTAGCGGGAGATACTTGATCGAGCAGTACTTC. Translating gives CASRGTSGRYLIEQYF. The full variable domain, rest sourced from reference TRBV5-8 and TRBJ2-7, is EAGVTQSPTHLIKTRGQQATLRCSPISGHTSVYWYQQALGLGLQFLLWYDEGEERNRGNFPPRFSGRQFPNYSSELNVNALELEDSALYLCASRGTSGRYLIEQYFGPGTRLTVT.

The genes are TRBV19 and TRBJ2-1; tentative D call: TRBD2 (7 bases). The CDR3 is made up of 13 amino acids. V shed 10 bases and J shed 9 bases, with 19 bases lying between them. Germline V gene sequence: CDR1 LNHDA, CDR2 SQIVND (reference sequence). CDR3 coding DNA: TGTGCCACCCTGACTAGGGGGGGTCTTGAGCAGTTCTTC. It is translated as CATLTRGGLEQFF. The whole variable domain, filled in from reference TRBV19 and TRBJ2-1, reads DGGITQSPKYLFRKEGQNVTLSCEQNLNHDAMYWYRQDPGQGLRLIYYSQIVNDFQKGDIAEGYSVSREKKESFPLTVTSAQKNPTAFYLCATLTRGGLEQFFGPGTRLTVL.

The chain uses TRBV4-1 and TRBJ1-1; a possible D gene is TRBD1 (6 bases). The length of the CDR3 is 16 residues. V shed 0 bases and J shed 5 bases, with 16 bases lying between them. In germline, CDR1 is MGHRA, CDR2 YSYEKL. CDR3 sequence (DNA): TGCGCCAGCAGCCAAGACGCGGGGGCCCGATTGACTGAAGCTTTCTTT. Protein product: CASSQDAGARLTEAFF.

V is TRBV27 and J is TRBJ2-1, with TRBD1 matching 9 bases. CDR1 and CDR2 from the germline V gene are MNHEY and SMNVEV (reference sequence). The CDR3 is made up of 15 amino acids. Trimming removed 5 bases from V and 9 bases from J; junction bases left unmatched: 11. The CDR3 loop reads CASSPSGTGIREQFF. Written as DNA, the CDR3 is TGTGCCAGCAGTCCTTCCGGGACAGGGATTCGTGAGCAGTTCTTC.

The J gene is TRBJ1-2, the V gene TRBV5-1; 9 bases are shared with TRBD1. The J segment lost 8 bases and the V segment lost 0 bases, leaving 5 bases of the junction unmatched. The CDR3 is 14 amino acids. The germline V gene encodes CDR1 SGHRS and CDR2 YFSETQ. The CDR3 sequence is CASSLAGQGEGYTF. The CDR3 DNA reads as TGCGCCAGCAGCTTGGCGGGACAGGGAGAAGGCTACACCTTC.

In DNA, the CDR3 is TGTGCCAGCAGCCCCGGGACCCGTGCGGGGAATGAGCAGTTCTTC. Translation: CASSPGTRAGNEQFF. This sequence joins TRBV11-3 and TRBJ2-1; D is possibly TRBD2 (6 bases). Deletions cut 5 bases from V and 7 bases from J, with 18 bases between. There are 15 residues in the CDR3. CDR1 and CDR2 (germline): SGHNT, YENEEA.

The rearrangement links TRBV6-4 to TRBJ2-7; tentatively, D is TRBD1 (6 bases). Per the germline V gene, CDR1 is MRHNA and CDR2 is SNTAGT. CDR3 size: 15 residues. V was shortened by 6 bases and J by 2 bases, with 17 bases between the two germline ends. CDR3 in DNA: TGTGCCAGCAGGCCCCCGACAGGTCCTACCTACGAGCAGTACTTC. Its translation: CASRPPTGPTYEQYF.

The chain uses TRBV5-1 and TRBJ2-1; the match to TRBD2 covers 10 bases. The CDR3 sequence is 14 residues long. Germline lookup yields CDR1 SGHRS and CDR2 YFSETQ. The J segment lost 4 bases and the V segment lost 7 bases, leaving 5 bases of the junction unmatched. This chain's CDR3 is CASGLADTYNEQFF. The CDR3 nucleotides read TGCGCCAGCGGACTAGCGGACACGTACAATGAGCAGTTCTTC.

V and J are TRBV18 and TRBJ1-1; D ambiguous. V was clipped by 1 base and J by 3 bases, with 6 bases between them. This CDR3 is 13 amino acids long. Germline V lookup: CDR1 KGHSH, CDR2 LQKENI. The CDR3 DNA is TGTGCCAGCTCACCACTCCGAGACACTGAAGCTTTCTTT. Protein product: CASSPLRDTEAFF.

The chain recombines TRBV25-1 with TRBJ2-1; D is perhaps TRBD1 (5 bases). V lost 10 bases to trimming and J lost 6 bases, with 7 bases between them. The CDR3 spans 10 residues. Germline CDR1 is MGHDK and CDR2 is SYGVNS. This CDR3 is CATQVNEQFF. DNA for the CDR3: TGTGCCACACAGGTCAATGAGCAGTTCTTC. Full variable domain (remainder filled in from reference TRBV25-1 and TRBJ2-1): EADIYQTPRYLVIGTGKKITLECSQTMGHDKMYWYQQDPGMELHLIHYSYGVNSTEKGDLSSESTVSRIRTEHFPLTLESARPSHTSQYLCATQVNEQFFGPGTRLTVL.

The chain recombines TRBV5-4 with TRBJ2-7; 8 nucleotides agree with TRBD1. The length of the CDR3 is 15 residues. Germline V gene lookup returns CDR1 SGHNT and CDR2 YYREEE (reference sequence). J lost 4 bases, V lost 3 bases, and 9 bases had no gene match. The CDR3 protein is CASSSLGQGSYEQYF. Written as DNA, the CDR3 is TGTGCCAGCAGCTCCCTTGGACAGGGATCTTACGAGCAGTACTTC. The whole variable domain, remainder taken from reference TRBV5-4 and TRBJ2-7, is ETGVTQSPTHLIKTRGQQVTLRCSSQSGHNTVSWYQQALGQGPQFIFQYYREEENGRGNFPPRFSGLQFPNYSSELNVNALELDDSALYLCASSSLGQGSYEQYFGPGTRLTVT.

The rearrangement joins TRBV6-1 to TRBJ2-7; D is unclear. The CDR3 is 13 amino acids. Germline-derived CDR1 and CDR2 are MNHNS and SASEGT. Trimming cost V 6 bases and J 0 bases, with 9 bases left between them. CDR3 amino acids: CASSKESSYEQYF. Here the CDR3 DNA reads TGTGCCAGCAGCAAGGAGAGCTCCTACGAGCAGTACTTC.

This clone was detected a few times. The CDR3 sequence is CASTLALAGVGADTQYF. CDR3 bases: TGTGCCAGCACCTTAGCTCTAGCGGGAGTGGGAGCAGATACGCAGTATTTT. This chain links TRBV28 with TRBJ2-3; TRBD2 agrees at 10 bases. Germline CDR1 reads MDHEN; CDR2 reads SYDVKM. The junction had 14 bases not matched to a gene; V was cut back by 7 bases and J by 4 bases. The CDR3 totals 17 residues.